Described below is a single T cell receptor beta chain sequence and its context. Its matching antigen is unknown. A read error may account for a junction end that differs from germline. CDR3 length: 15 residues. Germline V gene data show CDR1 as MGHRA and CDR2 as YSYEKL. The sample comes from a study of T cells in Graves' hyperthyroidism and ophthalmopathy. Study-wide context: Initial diagnosis, before any treatment, was when peripheral blood was collected.

TCR beta CDR3 sequences were amplified from RNA transcripts. In the first-round RT-PCR of the TCR CDR3, the HTBI primer set was used. TCRdb independently ran MiXCR on the multiplex PCR reads; one entry per CDR3 protein. The sample yields approximately 530,000 distinct CDR3 sequences, 16% seen once. General study results and limits: The blood repertoire included most of the expanded thyroid clonotypes above 0.001.

Stable Graves' hyperthyroidism meant no ophthalmopathy progression within 18 months. This receptor was identified in a woman aged 18-29 years with Graves' hyperthyroidism. The genes are TRBV4-1 and TRBJ2-7; a possible D gene is TRBD1 (5 bases). The specimen sequenced was blood. The CDR3 spells CASSQVGRDPNEQYF. Here the CDR3 DNA reads TGTGCCAGCAGCCAAGTTGGCAGGGATCCAAACGAGCAGTACTTC.